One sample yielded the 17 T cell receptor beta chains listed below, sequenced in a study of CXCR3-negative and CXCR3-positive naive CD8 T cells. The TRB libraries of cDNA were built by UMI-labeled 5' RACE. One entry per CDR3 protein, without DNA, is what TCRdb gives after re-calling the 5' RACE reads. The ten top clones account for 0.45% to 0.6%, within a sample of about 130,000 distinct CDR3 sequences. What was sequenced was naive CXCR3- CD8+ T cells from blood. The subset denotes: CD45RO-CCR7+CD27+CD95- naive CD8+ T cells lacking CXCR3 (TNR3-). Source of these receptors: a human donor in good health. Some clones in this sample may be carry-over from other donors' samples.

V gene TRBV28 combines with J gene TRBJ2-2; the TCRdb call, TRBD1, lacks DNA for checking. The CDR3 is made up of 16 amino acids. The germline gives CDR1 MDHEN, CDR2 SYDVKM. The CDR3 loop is CASSYETGWNTGELFF.

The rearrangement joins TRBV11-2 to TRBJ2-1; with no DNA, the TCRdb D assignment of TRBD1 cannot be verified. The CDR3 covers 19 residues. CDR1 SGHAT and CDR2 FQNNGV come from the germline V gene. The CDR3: CASSPAVTGQLFSYNEQFF.

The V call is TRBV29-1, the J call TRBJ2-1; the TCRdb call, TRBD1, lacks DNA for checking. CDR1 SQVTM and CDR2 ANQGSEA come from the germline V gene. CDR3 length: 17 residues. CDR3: CGAPPTGRGPWPNEQFF.

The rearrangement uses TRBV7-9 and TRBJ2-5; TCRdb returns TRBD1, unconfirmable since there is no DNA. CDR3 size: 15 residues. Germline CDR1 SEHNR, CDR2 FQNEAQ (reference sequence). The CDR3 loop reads CASSFTPGPIETQYF.

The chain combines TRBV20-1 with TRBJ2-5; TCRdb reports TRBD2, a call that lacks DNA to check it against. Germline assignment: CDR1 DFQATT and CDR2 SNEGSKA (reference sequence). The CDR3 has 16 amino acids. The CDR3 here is CSARDQNGRDLETQYF.

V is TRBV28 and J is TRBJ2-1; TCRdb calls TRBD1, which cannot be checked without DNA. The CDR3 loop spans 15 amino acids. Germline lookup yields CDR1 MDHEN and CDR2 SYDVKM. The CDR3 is CASSLGGRAYNEQFF.

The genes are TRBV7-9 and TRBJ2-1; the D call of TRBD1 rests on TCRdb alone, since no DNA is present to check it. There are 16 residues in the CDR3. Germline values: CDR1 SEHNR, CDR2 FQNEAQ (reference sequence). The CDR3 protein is CASSLFGTGPYNEQFF. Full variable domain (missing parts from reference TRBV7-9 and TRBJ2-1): DTGVSQNPRHKITKRGQNVTFRCDPISEHNRLYWYRQTLGQGPEFLTYFQNEAQLEKSRLLSDRFSAERPKGSFSTLEIQRTEQGDSAMYLCASSLFGTGPYNEQFFGPGTRLTVL.

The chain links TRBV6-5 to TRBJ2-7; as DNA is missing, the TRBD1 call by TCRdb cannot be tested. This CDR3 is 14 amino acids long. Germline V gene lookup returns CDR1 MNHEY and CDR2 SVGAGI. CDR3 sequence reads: CASSYNPGWDEQYF.

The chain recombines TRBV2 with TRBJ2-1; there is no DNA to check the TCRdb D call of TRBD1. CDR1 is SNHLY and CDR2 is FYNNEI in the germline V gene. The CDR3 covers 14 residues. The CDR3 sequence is CASSLRGGYNEQFF.

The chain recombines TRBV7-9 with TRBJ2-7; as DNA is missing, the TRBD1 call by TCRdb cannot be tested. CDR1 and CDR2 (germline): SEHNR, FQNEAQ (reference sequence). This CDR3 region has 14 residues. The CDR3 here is CASSLALQGYEQYF.

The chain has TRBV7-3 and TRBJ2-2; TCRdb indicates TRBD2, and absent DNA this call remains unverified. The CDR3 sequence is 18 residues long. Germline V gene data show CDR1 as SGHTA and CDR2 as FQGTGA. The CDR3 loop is CASSPPRGAGGTTGELFF.

CDR3: CASSRRTSGSRWDNEQFF. The V and J genes are TRBV28 and TRBJ2-1; TCRdb lists TRBD2, though no DNA is available to test this call. The CDR3 runs 18 residues. The germline CDR1 and CDR2 sequences are MDHEN and SYDVKM.

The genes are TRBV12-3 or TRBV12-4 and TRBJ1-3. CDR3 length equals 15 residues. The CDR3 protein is CASRTLGVSGNTIYF.

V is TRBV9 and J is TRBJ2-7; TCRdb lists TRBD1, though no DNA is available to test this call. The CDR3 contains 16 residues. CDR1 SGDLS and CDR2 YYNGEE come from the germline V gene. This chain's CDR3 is CSSSVGRGPRNYEQYF. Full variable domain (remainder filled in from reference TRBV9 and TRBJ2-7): DSGVTQTPKHLITATGQRVTLRCSPRSGDLSVYWYQQSLDQGLQFLIQYYNGEERAKGNILERFSAQQFPDLHSELNLSSLELGDSALYFCSSSVGRGPRNYEQYFGPGTRLTVT.

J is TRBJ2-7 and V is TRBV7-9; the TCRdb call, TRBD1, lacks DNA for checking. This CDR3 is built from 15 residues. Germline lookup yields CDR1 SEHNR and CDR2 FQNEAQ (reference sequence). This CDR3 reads CASSPPRDISYEQYF.

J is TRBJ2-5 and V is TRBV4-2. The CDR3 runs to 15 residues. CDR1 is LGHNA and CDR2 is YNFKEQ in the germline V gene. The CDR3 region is CASSQVDLYQETQYF.

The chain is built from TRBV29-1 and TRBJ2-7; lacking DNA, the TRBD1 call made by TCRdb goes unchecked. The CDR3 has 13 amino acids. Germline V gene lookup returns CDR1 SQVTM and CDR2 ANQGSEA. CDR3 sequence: CSVVGTNQYEQYF.